The 11 T cell receptor beta chains listed next were all sequenced from one sample in a study of blood T cell repertoires in COVID-19. Sequencing was performed with immunoSEQ multiplex PCR; in TCRdb, only in-frame clones are kept and a portion is missing. The data contain some 260,000 clones, about 86% of them seen just once; the ten biggest clones take up 4.1%. Sequencing was done on a sample of PBMCs or T cells enriched from blood (not recorded which). Source of these receptors: a man aged 30-40 years with acute COVID-19.

The CDR3 spells CASSPMTSGSGDTQYF. The DNA of the CDR3 is TGTGCCAGCAGCCCAATGACTAGCGGGAGTGGAGATACGCAGTATTTT. The chain joins TRBV9 to TRBJ2-3; 12 bases agree with TRBD2. Trimming removed 4 bases from V and 5 bases from J; junction bases left unmatched: 8. CDR3 length: 16 residues. Germline CDR1 is SGDLS and CDR2 is YYNGEE.

The V gene is TRBV10-3, the J gene TRBJ2-7, with 8 bases that match TRBD1. J was trimmed by 4 bases and V by 6 bases; bases with no gene match: 14. The length of the CDR3 is 16 residues. In germline, CDR1 is ENHRY, CDR2 SYGVKD. The CDR3 sequence: CAISPTSGTGNYEQYV. CDR3 sequence (DNA): TGTGCCATCAGCCCAACTTCCGGGACAGGCAATTACGAGCAGTACGTC.

J is TRBJ2-5 and V is TRBV5-8; D possibly corresponds to TRBD1 (5 bases). From germline, CDR1 is SGHTS and CDR2 YDEGEE. Between the trimmed V and J ends, which lost 6 bases and 3 bases, there was a span of 12 bases. The CDR3 is made up of 13 amino acids. The CDR3 DNA follows: TGTGCCAGCAAGCTCAGGGTGAAAGAGACCCAGTACTTC. It yields the protein CASKLRVKETQYF.

This clone was picked up one time. J is TRBJ1-5 and V is TRBV13; 7 bases are shared with TRBD1. Unmatched junction bases numbered 8, after V lost 6 bases and J lost 0 bases. Looked up from germline, CDR1 is PRHDT and CDR2 is FYEKMQ (reference sequence). The CDR3 extends over 16 amino acids. The chain's CDR3 is CASRRNRGYSNQPQHF. In DNA form, the CDR3 reads TGTGCCAGCAGGCGCAACAGGGGATATAGCAATCAGCCCCAGCATTTT.

CDR3: CASSLGGPSPSGYTF. The CDR3 DNA is TGTGCCAGCAGCTTGGGAGGGCCATCTCCAAGTGGCTACACCTTC. The genes are TRBV5-6 and TRBJ1-2; D uncertain. Germline CDR1 reads SGHDT; CDR2 reads YYEEEE. The CDR3 is 15 residues long. V lost 0 bases and J lost 7, with 16 bases in between. Full variable domain (remainder filled in from reference TRBV5-6 and TRBJ1-2): DAGVTQSPTHLIKTRGQQVTLRCSPKSGHDTVSWYQQALGQGPQFIFQYYEEEERQRGNFPDRFSGHQFPNYSSELNVNALLLGDSALYLCASSLGGPSPSGYTFGSGTRLTVV.

V is TRBV6-1 and J is TRBJ1-4, with D unresolved. This CDR3 is built from 14 residues. Germline CDR1 is MNHNS and CDR2 is SASEGT. The germline V and J ends were trimmed by 1 base and 8 bases, with 11 bases remaining between them. The CDR3 nucleotides read TGTGCCAGCAGTGAAGACTCTTCGCGGGAAAAACTGTTTTTT. Its protein product is CASSEDSSREKLFF.

V gene TRBV7-8 combines with J gene TRBJ2-5; TRBD2 matches 12 bases. V lost 5 bases to trimming and J lost 7 bases; unmatched junction nucleotides: 8. CDR3 length: 15 amino acids. CDR1 and CDR2 (germline): SGHVS, FQNEAQ. CDR3 nucleotides: TGTGCCAGCAGCAGCAGGACTAGCGGGGCCCTGACCCAGTACTTC. It specifies CASSSRTSGALTQYF.

This clone was recorded once. The chain combines TRBV3-1 (or the pseudogene TRBV3-2) with TRBJ1-3; 8 bases agree with TRBD1. Germline V gene sequence: CDR1 LGHDT, CDR2 YNNKEL (reference sequence). V gave up 3 bases and J gave up 4 bases; unmatched junction bases: 8. This CDR3 region has 16 residues. DNA for the CDR3: TGTGCCAGCAGCCAGGGCATCCCAGGGGGCGGAAACACCATATATTTT. Its protein product is CASSQGIPGGGNTIYF.

On this clone itself: Its ends do not fully match the called genes, so a read error is possible. Other nucleotide sequences from this sample produce the same CDR3. The gene calls are TRBV5-1 and TRBJ2-1; D might be TRBD2 (5 bases). Per the germline V gene, CDR1 is SGHRS and CDR2 is YFSETQ. The CDR3 runs 15 residues. CDR3 amino acids: CASSVTSGSYNEQFF. The CDR3 region has the DNA TGTGCCAGCAGCGTAACCAGCGGTTCCTACAATGAGCAGTTCTTC.

V is TRBV25-1 and J is TRBJ1-2; unclear D gene. CDR3 length: 14 amino acids. Per germline, CDR1 MGHDK and CDR2 SYGVNS. Trimming took off 1 base at V and 3 bases at J, with 9 bases between the two ends. The chain's CDR3 is CASSELGMDYGYTF. The CDR3 DNA is TGTGCCAGCAGTGAATTGGGCATGGACTATGGCTACACCTTC.

The sample holds one count of this clone. The rearrangement joins TRBV12-3 or TRBV12-4 to TRBJ1-1; D ambiguous. This CDR3 spans 13 amino acids. V was pared by 7 bases and J by 3 bases, with 12 bases between. The CDR3 DNA reads as TGTGCCAGCAACTCGTACCGGGACACTGAAGCTTTCTTT. It specifies CASNSYRDTEAFF.